A selection of T cell receptor beta chains follows, all from one sample in a study of blood T cell repertoires in COVID-19. Profiling relied on immunoSEQ multiplex PCR, and the TCRdb table lists in-frame clones only, not all of them. The table records about 190,000 clones, approximately 86% of them present only once. Specimen: peripheral blood. These receptors all stem from a man under 40 with acute or convalescent COVID-19. Both conserved end residues are part of each CDR3. Each record gives: J gene, V gene, D gene, clone size, CDR3 protein, CDR3 DNA. D genes are given only for firm matches. A row's size may be missing; if present it is once, few, many or a size class.

>TRBJ2-3|TRBV4-1|TRBD2|-
CASSQEVAGGTDTQYF
TGCGCCAGCAGCCAAGAGGTAGCGGGGGGCACAGATACGCAGTATTTT
>TRBJ1-5|TRBV30|-|-
CAWSVTARGYSNQPQHF
TGTGCCTGGAGTGTAACAGCAAGGGGGTATAGCAATCAGCCCCAGCATTTT
>TRBJ2-7|TRBV25-1|-|-
CASSAPAREQYF
TGTGCCAGCAGTGCCCCAGCGAGGGAGCAGTACTTC
>TRBJ1-1|TRBV28|-|-
CASSSGTTAGKIEAFF
TGTGCCAGCAGTTCTGGAACGACAGCCGGAAAGATTGAAGCTTTCTTT
>TRBJ1-6|TRBV7-8|-|-
CASSIGQVHNSPLHF
TGTGCCAGCAGCATAGGACAAGTTCATAATTCACCCCTCCACTTT
>TRBJ2-3|TRBV18|-|-
CASSPPVVDTQYF
TGTGCCAGCTCACCCCCAGTGGTAGATACGCAGTATTTT
>TRBJ2-2|TRBV5-1|TRBD2|many
CASSPWTSASRANTGELFF
TGCGCCAGCAGCCCATGGACTAGCGCCAGCCGGGCGAACACCGGGGAGCTGTTTTTT
>TRBJ1-1|TRBV29-1|-|-
CSVSPLNTEAFF
TGCAGCGTGAGTCCCCTGAACACTGAAGCTTTCTTT
>TRBJ1-5|TRBV28|-|-
CASSFRGGFQPQHF
TGTGCCAGCAGTTTCCGGGGAGGCTTTCAGCCCCAGCATTTT
>TRBJ2-3|TRBV11-3|-|-
CASSPLTSSDTQYF
TGTGCCAGCAGCCCATTGACTAGTTCAGATACGCAGTATTTT
>TRBJ1-1|TRBV27|TRBD1|-
CASSLRGGGNTEAFF
TGTGCCAGCAGTTTAAGAGGAGGGGGCAACACTGAAGCTTTCTTT
>TRBJ2-1|TRBV7-9|TRBD1|-
CASSLDRGPLYNEQFF
TGTGCCAGCAGCTTAGACAGGGGGCCCTTATACAATGAGCAGTTCTTC
>TRBJ1-3|TRBV5-1|-|once
CASSYTDSFSGNTIYF
TGCGCCAGCAGCTATACTGACAGCTTCTCTGGAAACACCATATATTTT
>TRBJ1-5|TRBV7-6|TRBD1|-
CASSPGTGLVGQPQHF
TGTGCCAGCAGTCCCGGGACAGGGTTGGTAGGTCAGCCCCAGCATTTT
>TRBJ1-5|TRBV5-3|TRBD1|-
CARIQRGPGQGASRSSNQPQHF
TGTGCCAGAATCCAGAGGGGGCCAGGACAGGGGGCGTCCAGGTCCTCTAATCAGCCCCAGCATTTT
>TRBJ1-2|TRBV18|-|-
CASSQDSRGYGYTF
TGTGCCAGCTCACAGGACTCCAGAGGCTATGGCTACACCTTC
>TRBJ2-7|TRBV7-9|TRBD1|-
CASSPWDREQYF
TGTGCCAGCAGCCCTTGGGACAGAGAGCAGTACTTC
>TRBJ1-1|TRBV19|TRBD1|-
CASSGQGTGEMNTEAFF
TGTGCCAGTAGTGGGCAAGGGACAGGGGAAATGAACACTGAAGCTTTCTTT
>TRBJ2-4|TRBV7-3|TRBD1|-
CASSSDRENIQYF
TGTGCCAGCAGCTCGGACAGGGAGAACATTCAGTACTTC
>TRBJ1-2|TRBV6-5|-|-
CASSYSTIWGRKGYTF
TGTGCCAGCAGTTACTCGACTATCTGGGGAAGGAAGGGCTACACCTTC
>TRBJ1-5|TRBV7-2|-|-
CASSLTVGNQPQHF
TGTGCCAGCAGCTTGACAGTAGGGAATCAGCCCCAGCATTTT
>TRBJ2-3|TRBV5-6|TRBD2|-
CASSIAGGPTDTQYF
TGTGCCAGCAGCATAGCGGGGGGACCCACAGATACGCAGTATTTT
>TRBJ2-7|TRBV6-5|TRBD2|-
CASSYASGRSNEQYF
TGTGCCAGCAGTTACGCTAGCGGGAGAAGCAACGAGCAGTACTTC
>TRBJ2-1|TRBV6-5|-|-
CASSSTGFSYNEQFF
TGTGCCAGCAGTTCGACAGGATTCTCCTACAATGAGCAGTTCTTC
>TRBJ2-2|TRBV11-3|-|-
CASSLRDPGELFF
TGTGCCAGCAGCTTGCGGGATCCCGGGGAGCTGTTTTTT
>TRBJ1-2|TRBV28|-|-
CASSLLLEGTGPDGYTF
TGTGCCAGCAGTTTACTCCTTGAGGGTACCGGACCCGATGGCTACACCTTC
>TRBJ1-2|TRBV28|-|few
CASSLLVRIYGYTF
TGTGCCAGCAGTTTATTGGTGCGGATTTATGGCTACACCTTC